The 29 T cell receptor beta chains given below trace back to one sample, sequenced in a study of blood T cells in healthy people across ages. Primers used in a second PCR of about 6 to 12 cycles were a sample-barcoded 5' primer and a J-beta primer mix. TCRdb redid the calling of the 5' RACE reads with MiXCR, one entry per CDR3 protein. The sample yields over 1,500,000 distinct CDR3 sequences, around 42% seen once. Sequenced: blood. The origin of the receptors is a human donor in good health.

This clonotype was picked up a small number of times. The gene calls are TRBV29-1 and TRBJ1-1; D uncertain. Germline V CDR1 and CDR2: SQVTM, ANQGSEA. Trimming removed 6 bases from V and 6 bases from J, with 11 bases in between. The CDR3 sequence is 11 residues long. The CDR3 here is CSVKRGAEAFF. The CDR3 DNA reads TGCAGCGTCAAACGCGGGGCTGAAGCTTTCTTT. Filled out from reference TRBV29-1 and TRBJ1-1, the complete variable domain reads SAVISQKPSRDICQRGTSLTIQCQVDSQVTMMFWYRQQPGQSLTLIATANQGSEATYESGFVIDKFPISRPNLTFSTLTVSNMSPEDSSIYLCSVKRGAEAFFGQGTRLTVV.

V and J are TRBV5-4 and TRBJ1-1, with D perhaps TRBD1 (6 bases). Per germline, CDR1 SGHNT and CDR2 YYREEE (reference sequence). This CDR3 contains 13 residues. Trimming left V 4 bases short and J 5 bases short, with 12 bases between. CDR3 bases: TGTGCCAGCAGCGGGGGGGGGGCTACTGAAGCTTTCTTT. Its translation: CASSGGGATEAFF.

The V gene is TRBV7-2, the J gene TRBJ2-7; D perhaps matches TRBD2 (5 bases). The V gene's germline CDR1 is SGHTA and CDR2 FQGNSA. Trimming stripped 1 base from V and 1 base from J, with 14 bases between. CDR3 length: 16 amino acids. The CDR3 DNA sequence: TGTGCCAGCAGCTTAGGGTGGGGAGAGGCTTCCTACGAGCAGTACTTC. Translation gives CASSLGWGEASYEQYF.

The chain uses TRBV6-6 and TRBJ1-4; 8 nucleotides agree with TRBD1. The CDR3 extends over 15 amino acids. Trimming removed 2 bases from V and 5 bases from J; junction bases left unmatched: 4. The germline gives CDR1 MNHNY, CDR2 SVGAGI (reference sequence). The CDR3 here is CASSYGGQVNEKLFF. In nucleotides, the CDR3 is TGTGCCAGCAGTTACGGGGGACAGGTGAATGAAAAACTGTTTTTT.

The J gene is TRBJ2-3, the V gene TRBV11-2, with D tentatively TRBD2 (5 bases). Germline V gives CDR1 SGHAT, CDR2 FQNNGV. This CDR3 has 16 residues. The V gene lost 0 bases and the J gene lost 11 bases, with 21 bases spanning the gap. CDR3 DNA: TGTGCCAGCAGCTTAGAGCCGTCTAGCCCAGTCCCGGTGCAGTATTTT. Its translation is CASSLEPSSPVPVQYF.

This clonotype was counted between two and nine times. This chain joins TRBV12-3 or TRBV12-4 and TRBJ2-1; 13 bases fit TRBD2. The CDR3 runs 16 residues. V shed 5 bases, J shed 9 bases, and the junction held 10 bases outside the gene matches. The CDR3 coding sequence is TGTGCCAGCAGTCCCGGGACTAGCGGGGTAAGGGGTGAGCAGTTCTTC. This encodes CASSPGTSGVRGEQFF.

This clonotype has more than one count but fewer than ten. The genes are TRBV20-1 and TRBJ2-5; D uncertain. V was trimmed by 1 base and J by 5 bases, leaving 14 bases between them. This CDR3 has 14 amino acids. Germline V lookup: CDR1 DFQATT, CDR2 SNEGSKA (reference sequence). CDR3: CSARGGGVMETQYF. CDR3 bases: TGCAGTGCTAGAGGGGGTGGGGTTATGGAGACCCAGTACTTC.

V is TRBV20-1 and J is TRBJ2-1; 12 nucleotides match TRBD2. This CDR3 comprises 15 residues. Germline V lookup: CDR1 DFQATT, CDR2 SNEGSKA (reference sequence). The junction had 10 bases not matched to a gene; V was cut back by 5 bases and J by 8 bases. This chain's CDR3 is CSARRLAGAGDEQFF. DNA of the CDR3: TGCAGTGCTCGACGACTAGCGGGGGCAGGGGATGAGCAGTTCTTC.

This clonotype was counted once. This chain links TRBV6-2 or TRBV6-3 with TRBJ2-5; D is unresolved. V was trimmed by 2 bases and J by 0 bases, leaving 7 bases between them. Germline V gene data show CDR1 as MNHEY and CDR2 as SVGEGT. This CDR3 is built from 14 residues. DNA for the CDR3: TGTGCCAGCAGTTACGCTACTGACCAAGAGACCCAGTACTTC. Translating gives CASSYATDQETQYF.

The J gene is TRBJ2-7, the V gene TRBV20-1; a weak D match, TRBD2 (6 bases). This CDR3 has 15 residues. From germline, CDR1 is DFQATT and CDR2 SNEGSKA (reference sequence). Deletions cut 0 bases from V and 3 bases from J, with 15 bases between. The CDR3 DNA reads TGCAGTGCTAGAGATCTGGGGACTGATATCTACGAGCAGTACTTC. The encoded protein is CSARDLGTDIYEQYF.

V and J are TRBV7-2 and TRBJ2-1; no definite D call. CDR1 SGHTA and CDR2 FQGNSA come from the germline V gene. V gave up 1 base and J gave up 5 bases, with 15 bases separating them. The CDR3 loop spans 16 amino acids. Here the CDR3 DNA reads TGTGCCAGCAGCTTAGTTCCGTGGGGTATAGACAATGAGCAGTTCTTC. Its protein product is CASSLVPWGIDNEQFF.

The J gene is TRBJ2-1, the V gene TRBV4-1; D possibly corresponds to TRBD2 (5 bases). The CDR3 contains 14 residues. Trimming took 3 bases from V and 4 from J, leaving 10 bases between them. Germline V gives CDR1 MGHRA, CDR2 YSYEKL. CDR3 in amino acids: CASSQIGMYNEQFF. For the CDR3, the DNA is TGCGCCAGCAGCCAGATCGGGATGTACAATGAGCAGTTCTTC.

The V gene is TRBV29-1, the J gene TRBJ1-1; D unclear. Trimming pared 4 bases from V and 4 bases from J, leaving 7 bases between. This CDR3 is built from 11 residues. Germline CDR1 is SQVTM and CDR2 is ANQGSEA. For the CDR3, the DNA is TGCAGCGTTGCTCATGGCACTGAAGCTTTCTTT. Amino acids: CSVAHGTEAFF.

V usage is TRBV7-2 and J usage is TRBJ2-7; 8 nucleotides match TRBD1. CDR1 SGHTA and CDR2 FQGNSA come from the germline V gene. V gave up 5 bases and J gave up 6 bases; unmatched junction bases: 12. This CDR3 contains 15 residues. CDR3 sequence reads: CASSLTRQGKGEQYF. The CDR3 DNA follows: TGTGCCAGCAGCCTAACCCGACAGGGGAAGGGCGAGCAGTACTTC.

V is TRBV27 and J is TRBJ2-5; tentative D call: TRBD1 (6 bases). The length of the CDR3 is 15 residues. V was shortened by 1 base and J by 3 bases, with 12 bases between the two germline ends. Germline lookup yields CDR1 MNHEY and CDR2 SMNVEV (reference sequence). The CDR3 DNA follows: TGTGCCAGCAGTTTATATACAGGGTTGAAAGAGACCCAGTACTTC. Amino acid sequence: CASSLYTGLKETQYF.

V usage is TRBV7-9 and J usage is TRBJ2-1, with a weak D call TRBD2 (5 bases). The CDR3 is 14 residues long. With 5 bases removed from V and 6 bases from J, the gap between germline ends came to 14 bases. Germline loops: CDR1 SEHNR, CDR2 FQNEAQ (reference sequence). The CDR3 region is CASSPGVARNEQFF. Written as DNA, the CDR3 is TGTGCCAGCAGCCCGGGCGTAGCGCGCAATGAGCAGTTCTTC.

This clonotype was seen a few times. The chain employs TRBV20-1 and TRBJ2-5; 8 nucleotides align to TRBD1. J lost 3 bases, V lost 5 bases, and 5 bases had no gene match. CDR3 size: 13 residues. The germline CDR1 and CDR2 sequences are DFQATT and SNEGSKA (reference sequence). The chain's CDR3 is CSALTGVEETQYF. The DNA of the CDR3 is TGCAGTGCTCTGACAGGGGTAGAAGAGACCCAGTACTTC.

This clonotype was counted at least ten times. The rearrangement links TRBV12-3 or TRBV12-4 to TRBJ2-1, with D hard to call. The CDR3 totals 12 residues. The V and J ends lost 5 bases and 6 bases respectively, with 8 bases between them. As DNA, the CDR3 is TGTGCCAGCAGTACTTGGGCCAATGAGCAGTTCTTC. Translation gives CASSTWANEQFF.

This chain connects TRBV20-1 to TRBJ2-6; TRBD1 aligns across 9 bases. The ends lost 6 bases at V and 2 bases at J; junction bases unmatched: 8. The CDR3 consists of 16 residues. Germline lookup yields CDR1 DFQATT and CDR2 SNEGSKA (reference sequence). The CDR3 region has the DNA TGCAGTGCACGGGACAGGGTGAAAGCTGGGGCCAACGTCCTGACTTTC. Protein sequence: CSARDRVKAGANVLTF.

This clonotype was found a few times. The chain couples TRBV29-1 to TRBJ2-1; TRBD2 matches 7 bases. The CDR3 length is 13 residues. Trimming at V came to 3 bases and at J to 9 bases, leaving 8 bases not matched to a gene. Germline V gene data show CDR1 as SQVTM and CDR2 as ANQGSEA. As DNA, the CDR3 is TGCAGCGTTGATAGCGGACTAGATGGTGAGCAGTTCTTC. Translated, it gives CSVDSGLDGEQFF.

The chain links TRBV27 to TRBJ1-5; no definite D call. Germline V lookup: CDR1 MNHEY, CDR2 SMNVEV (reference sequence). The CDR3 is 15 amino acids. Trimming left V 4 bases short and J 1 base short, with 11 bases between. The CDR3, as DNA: TGTGCCAGCAGTTCCTACGTCCACAGCAATCAGCCCCAGCATTTT. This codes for CASSSYVHSNQPQHF.

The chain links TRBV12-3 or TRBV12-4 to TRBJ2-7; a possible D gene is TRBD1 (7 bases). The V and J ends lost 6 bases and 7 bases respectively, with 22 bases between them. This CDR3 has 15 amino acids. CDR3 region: CASSLRGARNNEQYF. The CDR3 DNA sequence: TGTGCCAGCAGCCTCAGGGGGGCAAGAAACAATGAGCAGTACTTC.

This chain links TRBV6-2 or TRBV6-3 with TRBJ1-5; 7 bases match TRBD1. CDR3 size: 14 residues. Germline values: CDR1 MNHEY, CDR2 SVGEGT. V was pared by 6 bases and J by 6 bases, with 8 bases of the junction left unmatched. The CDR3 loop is CASSRQGDVQPQHF. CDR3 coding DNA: TGTGCCAGCAGCCGACAGGGAGACGTTCAGCCCCAGCATTTT.

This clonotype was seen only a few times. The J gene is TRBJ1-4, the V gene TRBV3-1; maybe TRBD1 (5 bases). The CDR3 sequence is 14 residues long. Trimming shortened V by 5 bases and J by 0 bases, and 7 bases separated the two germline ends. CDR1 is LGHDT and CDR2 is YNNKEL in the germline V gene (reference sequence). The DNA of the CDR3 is TGTGCCAGCAGCGCGACAGCAACTAATGAAAAACTGTTTTTT. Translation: CASSATATNEKLFF.

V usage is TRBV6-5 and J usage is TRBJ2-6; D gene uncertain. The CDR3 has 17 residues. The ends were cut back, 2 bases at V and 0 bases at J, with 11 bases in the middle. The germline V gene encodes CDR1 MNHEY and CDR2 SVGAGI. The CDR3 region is CASSYDSLLSGANVLTF. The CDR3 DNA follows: TGTGCCAGCAGTTACGACTCCCTCCTCTCTGGGGCCAACGTCCTGACTTTC.

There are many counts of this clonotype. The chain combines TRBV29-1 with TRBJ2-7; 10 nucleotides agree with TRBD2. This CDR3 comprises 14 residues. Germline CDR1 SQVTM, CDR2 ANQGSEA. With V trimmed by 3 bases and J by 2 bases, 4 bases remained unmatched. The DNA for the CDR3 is TGCAGCGTTGATGGACTAGCGGAACCCTACGAGCAGTACTTC. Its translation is CSVDGLAEPYEQYF.

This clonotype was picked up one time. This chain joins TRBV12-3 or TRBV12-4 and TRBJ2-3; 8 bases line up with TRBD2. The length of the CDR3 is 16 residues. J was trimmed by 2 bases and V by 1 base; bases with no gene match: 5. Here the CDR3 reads CASSLGSGVITDTQYF. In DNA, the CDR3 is TGTGCCAGCAGTTTAGGTAGCGGGGTGATCACAGATACGCAGTATTTT.

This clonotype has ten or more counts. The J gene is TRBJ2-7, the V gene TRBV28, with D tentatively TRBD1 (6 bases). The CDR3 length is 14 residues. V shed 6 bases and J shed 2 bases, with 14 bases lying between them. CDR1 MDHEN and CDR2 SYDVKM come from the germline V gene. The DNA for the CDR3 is TGTGCCAGCAGCCCTGGACAGATTCCCTACGAGCAGTACTTC. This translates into CASSPGQIPYEQYF. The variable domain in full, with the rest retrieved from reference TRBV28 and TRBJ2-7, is DVKVTQSSRYLVKRTGEKVFLECVQDMDHENMFWYRQDPGLGLRLIYFSYDVKMKEKGDIPEGYSVSREKKERFSLILESASTNQTSMYLCASSPGQIPYEQYFGPGTRLTVT.

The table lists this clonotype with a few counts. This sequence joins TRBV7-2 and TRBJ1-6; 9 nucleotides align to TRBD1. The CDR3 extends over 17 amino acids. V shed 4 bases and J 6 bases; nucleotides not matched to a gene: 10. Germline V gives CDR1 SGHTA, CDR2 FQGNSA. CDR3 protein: CASSSTVWTGVNSPLHF. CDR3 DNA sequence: TGTGCCAGCAGCTCTACAGTTTGGACAGGGGTTAATTCACCCCTCCACTTT.